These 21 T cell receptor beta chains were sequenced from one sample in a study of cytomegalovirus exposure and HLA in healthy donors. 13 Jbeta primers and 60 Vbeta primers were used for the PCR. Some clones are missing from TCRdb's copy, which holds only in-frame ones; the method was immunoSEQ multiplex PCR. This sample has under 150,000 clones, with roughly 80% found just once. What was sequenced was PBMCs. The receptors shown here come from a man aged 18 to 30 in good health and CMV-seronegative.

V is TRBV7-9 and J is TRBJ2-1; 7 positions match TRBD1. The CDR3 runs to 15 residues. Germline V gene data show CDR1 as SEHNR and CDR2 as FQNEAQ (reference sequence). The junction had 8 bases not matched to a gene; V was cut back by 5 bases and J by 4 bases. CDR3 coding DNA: TGTGCCAGCAGCCTCCGGGACAGACCTTACAATGAGCAGTTCTTC. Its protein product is CASSLRDRPYNEQFF. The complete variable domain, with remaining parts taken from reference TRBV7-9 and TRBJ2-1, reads DTGVSQNPRHKITKRGQNVTFRCDPISEHNRLYWYRQTLGQGPEFLTYFQNEAQLEKSRLLSDRFSAERPKGSFSTLEIQRTEQGDSAMYLCASSLRDRPYNEQFFGPGTRLTVL.

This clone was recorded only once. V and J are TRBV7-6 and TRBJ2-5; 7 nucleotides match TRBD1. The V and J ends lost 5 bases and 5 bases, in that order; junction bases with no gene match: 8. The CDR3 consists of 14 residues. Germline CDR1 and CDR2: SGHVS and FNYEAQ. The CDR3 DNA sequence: TGTGCCAGCAGCCCAAACCCACAGGGGGAGACCCAGTACTTC. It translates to CASSPNPQGETQYF.

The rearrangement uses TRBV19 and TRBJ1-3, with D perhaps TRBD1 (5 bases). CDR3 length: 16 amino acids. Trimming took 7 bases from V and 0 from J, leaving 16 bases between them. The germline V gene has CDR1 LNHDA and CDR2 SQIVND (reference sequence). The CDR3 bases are TGTGCCAGTACCGACGACAGAACCCCCTCTGGAAACACCATATATTTT. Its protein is CASTDDRTPSGNTIYF.

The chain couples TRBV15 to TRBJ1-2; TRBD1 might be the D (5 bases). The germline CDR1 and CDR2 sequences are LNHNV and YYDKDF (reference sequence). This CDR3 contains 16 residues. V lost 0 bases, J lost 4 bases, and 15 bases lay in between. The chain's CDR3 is CATSRDRAEGVYGYTF. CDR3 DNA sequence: TGTGCCACCAGCAGAGATCGGGCGGAAGGGGTCTATGGCTACACCTTC.

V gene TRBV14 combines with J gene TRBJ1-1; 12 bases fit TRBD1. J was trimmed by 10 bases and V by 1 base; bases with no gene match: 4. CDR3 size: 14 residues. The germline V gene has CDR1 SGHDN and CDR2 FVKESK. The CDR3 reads CASSQAGTGGRAFF. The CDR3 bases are TGTGCCAGCAGCCAAGCTGGGACAGGGGGCCGAGCTTTCTTT.

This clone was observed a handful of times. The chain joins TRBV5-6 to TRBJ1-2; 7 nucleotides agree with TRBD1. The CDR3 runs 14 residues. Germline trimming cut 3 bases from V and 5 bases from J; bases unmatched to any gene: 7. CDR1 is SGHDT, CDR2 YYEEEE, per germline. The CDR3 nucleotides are TGTGCCAGCAGCTCACGACAGGGTTGGTATGGCTACACCTTC. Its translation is CASSSRQGWYGYTF.

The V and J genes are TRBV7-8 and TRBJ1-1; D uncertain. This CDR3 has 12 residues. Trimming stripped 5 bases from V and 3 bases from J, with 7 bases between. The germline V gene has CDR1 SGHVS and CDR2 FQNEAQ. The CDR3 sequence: CASSSGHTEAFF. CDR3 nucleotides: TGTGCCAGCAGCAGCGGACACACTGAAGCTTTCTTT.

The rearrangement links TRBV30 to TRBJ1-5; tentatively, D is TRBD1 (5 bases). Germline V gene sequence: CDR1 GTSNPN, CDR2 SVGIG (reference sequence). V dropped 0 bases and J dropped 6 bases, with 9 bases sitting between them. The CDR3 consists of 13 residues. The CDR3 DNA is TGTGCCTGGAGTGTAGGGGAAAGTCAGCCCCAGCATTTT. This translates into CAWSVGESQPQHF.

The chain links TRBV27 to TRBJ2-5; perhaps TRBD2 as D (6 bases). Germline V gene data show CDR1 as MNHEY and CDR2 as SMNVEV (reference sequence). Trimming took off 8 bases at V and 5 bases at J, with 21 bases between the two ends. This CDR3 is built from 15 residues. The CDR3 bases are TGTGCCAGCGGAACCTTCCGGGAGTGGGAGGAGACCCAGTACTTC. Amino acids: CASGTFREWEETQYF.

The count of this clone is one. The CDR3, as DNA: TGTGCCAGCAGTTACCACGACAGGGGACAGCCCCAGCATTTT. Translation: CASSYHDRGQPQHF. J is TRBJ1-5 and V is TRBV6-6, with 8 bases fitting TRBD1. This CDR3 comprises 14 residues. J was trimmed by 7 bases and V by 2 bases; bases with no gene match: 4. Germline lookup yields CDR1 MNHNY and CDR2 SVGAGI (reference sequence).

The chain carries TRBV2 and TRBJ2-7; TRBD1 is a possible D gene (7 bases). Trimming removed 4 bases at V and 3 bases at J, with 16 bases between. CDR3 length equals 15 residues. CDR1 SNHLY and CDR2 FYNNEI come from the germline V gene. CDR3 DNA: TGTGCCAGCAGTGTTACTCCAGGGGGGAACTACGAGCAGTACTTC. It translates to CASSVTPGGNYEQYF.

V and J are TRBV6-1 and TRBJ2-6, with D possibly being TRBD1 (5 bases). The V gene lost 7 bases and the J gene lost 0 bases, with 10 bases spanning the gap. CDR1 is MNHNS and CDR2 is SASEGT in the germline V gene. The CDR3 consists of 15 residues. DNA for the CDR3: TGTGCCAGCAAGCAGGGCCGCTCTGGGGCCAACGTCCTGACTTTC. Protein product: CASKQGRSGANVLTF.

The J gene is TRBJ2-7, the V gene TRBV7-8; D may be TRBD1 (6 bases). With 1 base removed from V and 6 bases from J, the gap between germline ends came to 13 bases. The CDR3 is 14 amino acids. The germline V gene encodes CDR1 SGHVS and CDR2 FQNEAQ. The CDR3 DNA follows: TGTGCCAGCAGCTTAGGGACAGAAGGGTCCGAGCAGTACTTC. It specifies CASSLGTEGSEQYF.

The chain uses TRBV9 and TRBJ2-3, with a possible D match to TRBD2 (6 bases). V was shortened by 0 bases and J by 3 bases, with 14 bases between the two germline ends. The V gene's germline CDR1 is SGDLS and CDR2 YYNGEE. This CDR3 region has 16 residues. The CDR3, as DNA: TGTGCCAGCAGCGTAGCTCAACGGCTAGCGACAGATACGCAGTATTTT. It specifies CASSVAQRLATDTQYF.

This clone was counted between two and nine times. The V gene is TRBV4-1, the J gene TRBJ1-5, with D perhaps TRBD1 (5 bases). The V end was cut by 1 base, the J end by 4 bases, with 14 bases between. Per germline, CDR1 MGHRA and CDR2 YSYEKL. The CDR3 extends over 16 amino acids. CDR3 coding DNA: TGCGCCAGCAGCCAAGTTAGGGGACTGCTGAATCAGCCCCAGCATTTT. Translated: CASSQVRGLLNQPQHF.

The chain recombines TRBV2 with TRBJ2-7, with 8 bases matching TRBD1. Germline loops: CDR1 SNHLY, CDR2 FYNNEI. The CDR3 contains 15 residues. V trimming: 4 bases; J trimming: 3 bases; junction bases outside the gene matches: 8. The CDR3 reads CASSAGQGSNYEQYF. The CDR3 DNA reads TGTGCCAGCAGTGCTGGACAGGGCTCCAACTACGAGCAGTACTTC.

The CDR3 region is CSVEGGINQPQHF. As DNA, the CDR3 is TGCAGCGTTGAAGGGGGCATAAATCAGCCCCAGCATTTT. The rearrangement uses TRBV29-1 and TRBJ1-5, with D possibly TRBD1 on 5 matching bases. The germline gives CDR1 SQVTM, CDR2 ANQGSEA. The V end was cut by 1 base, the J end by 4 bases, with 8 bases between. The CDR3 is made up of 13 amino acids.

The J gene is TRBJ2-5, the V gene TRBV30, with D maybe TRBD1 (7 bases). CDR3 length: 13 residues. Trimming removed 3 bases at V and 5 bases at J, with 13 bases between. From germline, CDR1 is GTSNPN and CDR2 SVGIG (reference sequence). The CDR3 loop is CAWSWQGGETQYF. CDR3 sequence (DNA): TGTGCCTGGAGCTGGCAGGGGGGCGAGACCCAGTACTTC.

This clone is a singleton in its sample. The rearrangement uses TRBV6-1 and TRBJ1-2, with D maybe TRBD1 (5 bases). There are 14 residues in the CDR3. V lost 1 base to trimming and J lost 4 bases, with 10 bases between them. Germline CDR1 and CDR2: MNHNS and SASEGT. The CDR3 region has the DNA TGTGCCAGCAGTGAAGGGGCAGGGTCCTATGGCTACACCTTC. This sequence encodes CASSEGAGSYGYTF.

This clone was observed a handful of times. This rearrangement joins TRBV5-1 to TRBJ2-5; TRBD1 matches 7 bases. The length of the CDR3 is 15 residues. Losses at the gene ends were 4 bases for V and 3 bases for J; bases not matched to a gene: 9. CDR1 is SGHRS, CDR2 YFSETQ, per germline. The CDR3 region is CASSATGSGKETQYF. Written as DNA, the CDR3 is TGCGCCAGCAGCGCGACAGGGAGTGGCAAAGAGACCCAGTACTTC.

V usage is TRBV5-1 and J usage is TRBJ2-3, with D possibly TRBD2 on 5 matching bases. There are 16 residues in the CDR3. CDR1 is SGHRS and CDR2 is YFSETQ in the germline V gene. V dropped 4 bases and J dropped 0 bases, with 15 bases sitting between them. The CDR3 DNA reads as TGCGCCAGCAGCGCCCCCCGCGGGCGCAGCACAGATACGCAGTATTTT. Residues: CASSAPRGRSTDTQYF.